This TCR beta chain was sequenced during a study of cytomegalovirus exposure and HLA in healthy donors. TCRdb's table, derived via immunoSEQ multiplex PCR, lists solely in-frame clones and lacks some. The data show 100,000 to 120,000 clones, with about 85% seen just once and over 3% held by the top ten. With V trimmed by 4 bases and J by 7 bases, 3 bases remained unmatched. The germline CDR1 and CDR2 sequences are MNHEY and SVGAGI. The CDR3 totals 13 residues. The source material was PBMCs. This TCR was recovered from a young woman in good health and CMV-seropositive. The gene calls are TRBV6-5 and TRBJ2-1, with TRBD2 matching over 8 bases. CDR3 sequence: CASSLAGRNEQFF. In DNA, the CDR3 is TGTGCCAGCAGTTTAGCGGGAAGGAATGAGCAGTTCTTC.